This T cell receptor (beta chain) was obtained from a study of cytomegalovirus exposure and HLA in healthy donors. Details on this clone: Its antigen is undetermined.

The PCR used 60 Vbeta and 13 Jbeta primers. Measured with immunoSEQ multiplex PCR; TCRdb has only the in-frame clones, and not every one. The table records about 200,000 clones, about 80% of them present only once. Notes on the study in general: Sequence variants that were highly shared formed a cluster that was likely a sequencing artifact.

Sequencing was performed on PBMCs. This clonotype was obtained from a woman in her 30s in good health and CMV-seronegative.

In DNA, the CDR3 is TGTGCCAGCAGCTTGAACGTAATAGATGAGCAGTTCTTC. Encoded protein: CASSLNVIDEQFF. This chain uses TRBV5-4 with TRBJ2-1; D remains ambiguous. The germline V and J ends were trimmed by 1 base and 8 bases, with 10 bases remaining between them. This CDR3 is 13 amino acids long. Germline CDR1 and CDR2: SGHNT and YYREEE (reference sequence). Filled out from reference TRBV5-4 and TRBJ2-1, the complete variable domain reads ETGVTQSPTHLIKTRGQQVTLRCSSQSGHNTVSWYQQALGQGPQFIFQYYREEENGRGNFPPRFSGLQFPNYSSELNVNALELDDSALYLCASSLNVIDEQFFGPGTRLTVL.